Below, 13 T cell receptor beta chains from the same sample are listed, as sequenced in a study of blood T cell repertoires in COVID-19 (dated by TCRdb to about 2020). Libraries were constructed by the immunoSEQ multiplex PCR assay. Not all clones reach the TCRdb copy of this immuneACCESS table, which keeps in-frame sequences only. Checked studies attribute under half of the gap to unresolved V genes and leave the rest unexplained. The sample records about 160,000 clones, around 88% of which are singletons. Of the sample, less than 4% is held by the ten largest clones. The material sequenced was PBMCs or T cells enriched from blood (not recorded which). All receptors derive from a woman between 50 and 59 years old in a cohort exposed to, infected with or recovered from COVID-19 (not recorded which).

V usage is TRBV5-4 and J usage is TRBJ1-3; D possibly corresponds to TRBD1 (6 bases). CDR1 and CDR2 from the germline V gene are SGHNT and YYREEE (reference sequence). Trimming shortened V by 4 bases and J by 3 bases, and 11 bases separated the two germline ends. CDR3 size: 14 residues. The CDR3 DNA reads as TGTGCCAGCAGCCTTAACAGGGATGGAAACACCATATATTTT. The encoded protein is CASSLNRDGNTIYF. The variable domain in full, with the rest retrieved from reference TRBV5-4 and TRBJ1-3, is ETGVTQSPTHLIKTRGQQVTLRCSSQSGHNTVSWYQQALGQGPQFIFQYYREEENGRGNFPPRFSGLQFPNYSSELNVNALELDDSALYLCASSLNRDGNTIYFGEGSWLTVV.

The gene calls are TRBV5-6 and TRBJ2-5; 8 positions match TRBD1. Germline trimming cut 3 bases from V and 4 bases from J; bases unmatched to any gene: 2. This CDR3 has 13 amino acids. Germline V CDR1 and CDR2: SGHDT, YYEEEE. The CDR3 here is CASSWGQVETQYF. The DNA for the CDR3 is TGTGCCAGCAGCTGGGGACAGGTAGAGACCCAGTACTTC.

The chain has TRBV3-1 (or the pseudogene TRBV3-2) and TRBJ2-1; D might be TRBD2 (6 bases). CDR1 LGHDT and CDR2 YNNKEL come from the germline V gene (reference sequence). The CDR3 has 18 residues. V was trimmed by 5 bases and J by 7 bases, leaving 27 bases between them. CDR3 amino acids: CASSSSGALKAGVNEQFF. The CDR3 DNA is TGTGCCAGCAGCTCCTCCGGGGCCCTTAAAGCGGGTGTTAATGAGCAGTTCTTC.

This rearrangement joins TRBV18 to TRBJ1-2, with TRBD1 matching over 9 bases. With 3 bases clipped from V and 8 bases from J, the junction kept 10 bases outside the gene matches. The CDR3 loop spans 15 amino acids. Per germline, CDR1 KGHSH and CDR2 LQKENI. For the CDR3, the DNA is TGTGCCAGCTCACCCCCCGGGACAGGGATTGAGGGCTACACCTTC. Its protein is CASSPPGTGIEGYTF.

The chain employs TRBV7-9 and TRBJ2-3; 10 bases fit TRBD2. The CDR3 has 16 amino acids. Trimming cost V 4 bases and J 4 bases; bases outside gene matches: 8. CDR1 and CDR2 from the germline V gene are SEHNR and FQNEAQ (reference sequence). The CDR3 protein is CASSSWLAGDADTQYF. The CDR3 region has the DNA TGTGCCAGCAGCTCATGGCTAGCGGGAGATGCAGATACGCAGTATTTT.

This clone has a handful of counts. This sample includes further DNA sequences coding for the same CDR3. CDR3: CASSSTGTNEQYF. The DNA for the CDR3 is TGCGCCAGCAGCTCTACAGGGACCAACGAGCAGTACTTC. The rearrangement joins TRBV5-1 to TRBJ2-7; TRBD1 is a possible D gene (6 bases). V lost 3 bases and J lost 5, with 12 bases in between. CDR1 and CDR2 from the germline V gene are SGHRS and YFSETQ. The CDR3 runs to 13 residues.

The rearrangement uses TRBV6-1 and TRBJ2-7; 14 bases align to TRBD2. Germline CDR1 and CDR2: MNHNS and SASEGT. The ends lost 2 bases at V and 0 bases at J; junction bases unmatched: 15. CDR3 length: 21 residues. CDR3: CASSENLPGLAGGLSSYEQYF. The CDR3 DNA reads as TGTGCCAGCAGTGAAAACCTCCCCGGACTAGCGGGGGGCCTTAGCTCCTACGAGCAGTACTTC.

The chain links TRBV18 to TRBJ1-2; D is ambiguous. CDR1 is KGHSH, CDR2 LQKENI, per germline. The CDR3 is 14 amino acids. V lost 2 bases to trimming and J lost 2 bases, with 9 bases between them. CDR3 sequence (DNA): TGTGCCAGCTCACCAGGTATCACAAACTATGGCTACACCTTC. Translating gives CASSPGITNYGYTF.

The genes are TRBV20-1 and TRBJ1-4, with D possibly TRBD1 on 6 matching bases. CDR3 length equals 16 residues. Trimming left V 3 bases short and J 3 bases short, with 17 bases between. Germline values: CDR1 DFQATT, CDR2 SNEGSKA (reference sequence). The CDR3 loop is CSASSPRDTSNEKLFF. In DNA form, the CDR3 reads TGCAGTGCTAGTTCTCCCCGGGACACCTCTAATGAAAAACTGTTTTTT.

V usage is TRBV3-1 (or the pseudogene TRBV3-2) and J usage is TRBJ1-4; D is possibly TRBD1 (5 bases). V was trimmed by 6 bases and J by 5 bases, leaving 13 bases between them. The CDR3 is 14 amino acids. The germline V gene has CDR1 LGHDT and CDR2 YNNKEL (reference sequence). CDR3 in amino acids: CASRDSGGNEKLFF. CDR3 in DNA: TGTGCCAGCAGGGATTCCGGGGGAAATGAAAAACTGTTTTTT.

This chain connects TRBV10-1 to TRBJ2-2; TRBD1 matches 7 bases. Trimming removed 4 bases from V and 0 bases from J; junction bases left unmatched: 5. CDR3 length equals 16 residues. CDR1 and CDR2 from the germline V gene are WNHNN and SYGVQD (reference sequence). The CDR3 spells CASSAHRGPNTGELFF. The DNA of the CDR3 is TGCGCCAGCAGTGCGCACAGGGGCCCGAACACCGGGGAGCTGTTTTTT.

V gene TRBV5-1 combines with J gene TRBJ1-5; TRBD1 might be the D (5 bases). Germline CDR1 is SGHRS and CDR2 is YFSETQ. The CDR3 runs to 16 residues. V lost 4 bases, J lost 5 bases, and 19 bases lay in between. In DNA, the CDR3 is TGCGCCAGCAGCCCCGGACAACCCAGCTTCGATCAGCCCCAGCATTTT. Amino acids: CASSPGQPSFDQPQHF.

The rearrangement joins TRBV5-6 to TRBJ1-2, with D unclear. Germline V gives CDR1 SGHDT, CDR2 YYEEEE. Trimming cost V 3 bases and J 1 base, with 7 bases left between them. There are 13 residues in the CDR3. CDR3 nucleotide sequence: TGTGCCAGCAGCTCCGGTCATAACTATGGCTACACCTTC. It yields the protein CASSSGHNYGYTF.